Listed below are T cell receptor beta chains from one sample, sequenced in a study of T cell responses to AZD1222 COVID-19 vaccine. Clones were sequenced by immunoSEQ multiplex PCR, and TCRdb holds only the in-frame ones, with some missing. The sample contains 150,000 to 200,000 clones, 94% of which appear only once. The sequencing here drew on peripheral blood, taken 28 days after the second AZD1222 dose. The receptors shown here come from an adult who received the AZD1222 COVID-19 vaccine. CDR3s include the opening cysteine and the closing phenylalanine or tryptophan. D genes are given only for firm matches. Expanded clones are given a class, and other clones once, few, many or no size at all.

V gene	clone size	D gene	J gene	CDR3 DNA	CDR3 protein
TRBV2	NA	TRBD1	TRBJ1-2	TGTGCCAGCAGTGCCGGGACAGCTAACTATGGCTACACCTTC	CASSAGTANYGYTF
TRBV19	NA	NA	TRBJ2-1	TGTGCCAGTAGTATTGGTCTCTACAATGAGCAGTTCTTC	CASSIGLYNEQFF
TRBV27	NA	NA	TRBJ2-2	TGTGCCAGCAGCCTCAGGAAGTCCGGGGAGCTGTTTTTT	CASSLRKSGELFF
TRBV5-4	NA	TRBD1	TRBJ1-1	TGTGCCAGCAGCGACAGGGGGGGGAACACTGAAGCTTTCTTT	CASSDRGGNTEAFF
TRBV19	NA	NA	TRBJ2-7	TGTGCCAGTAGCCATTACTCCGGGTCGGGTTCCTACGAGCAGTACTTC	CASSHYSGSGSYEQYF
TRBV7-7	NA	TRBD1	TRBJ2-1	TGTGCCAGCACCCCTGCGCCCGGGACAGGAAGACTAGATGAGCAGTTCTTC	CASTPAPGTGRLDEQFF
TRBV29-1	NA	TRBD2	TRBJ2-2	TGCAGCGTTGATGGGCTAGCGGGACTCAGTACCGGGGAGCTGTTTTTT	CSVDGLAGLSTGELFF
TRBV6-1	NA	TRBD2	TRBJ2-1	TGTGCCAGCAGTGAACCTTTCGGGACTAGCGGGACCGACAATGAGCAGTTCTTC	CASSEPFGTSGTDNEQFF
TRBV4-1	NA	NA	TRBJ1-5	TGCGCCAGCAGCCAAGATCTTGGTGGCCGCAATCAGCCCCAGCATTTT	CASSQDLGGRNQPQHF
TRBV30	NA	TRBD1	TRBJ1-4	TGTGCCTGGAGTGTACAGGGGGCTAATGAAAAACTGTTTTTT	CAWSVQGANEKLFF
TRBV19	NA	TRBD1	TRBJ1-1	TGTGCCAGTAGCATCCTACAGGGGCAAGGCACTGAAGCTTTCTTT	CASSILQGQGTEAFF
TRBV5-6	few	NA	TRBJ2-5	TGTGCCAGCAGCTCCGGGACGCGGTCCCCATACTTC	CASSSGTRSPYF
TRBV29-1	NA	NA	TRBJ1-2	TGCAGCGTTGATGGGACCGACCTTTCACAGGGCCTTAGCTATGGCTACACCTTC	CSVDGTDLSQGLSYGYTF
TRBV29-1	NA	NA	TRBJ1-1	TGCAGCGTTGAAAGGGGCACCTTAGGGGAAGCTTTCTTT	CSVERGTLGEAFF
TRBV29-1	NA	NA	TRBJ2-1	TGCAGCGTTGATTGGGCACAGAGGTCAGATGAGCAGTTCTTC	CSVDWAQRSDEQFF
TRBV7-2	NA	TRBD1	TRBJ1-4	TGTGCCAGCAGCCCCTCTTCCGGGACAGGGTACGAAAAACTGTTTTTT	CASSPSSGTGYEKLFF
TRBV24-1	NA	TRBD1	TRBJ2-2	TGTGCCACCAGTGACCCGGGACAGCCCACCGGGGAGCTGTTTTTT	CATSDPGQPTGELFF
TRBV24-1	NA	TRBD1	TRBJ1-6	TGTGCCACCAGTGATCCCGTGGTCGGTCCCGGGACAGCCAATAATTCACCCCTCCACTTT	CATSDPVVGPGTANNSPLHF